This is a list of T cell receptor beta chains from one sample in a study of blood T cell repertoires in COVID-19. Profiling relied on immunoSEQ multiplex PCR, and the TCRdb table lists in-frame clones only, not all of them. The table lists some 230,000 clones, approximately 84% of them singletons. Input material: peripheral blood. All receptors derive from a woman aged 55-69 years with acute or convalescent COVID-19. CDR3s include the opening cysteine and the closing phenylalanine or tryptophan. The D gene is left open where the match is weak. The size field is filled for only some rows; it gives once, few, many or a size class.

NA	TRBJ1-2	TRBV27	NA	CASSFSNNYGYTF	TGTGCCAGCAGTTTCTCTAATAACTATGGCTACACCTTC
NA	TRBJ2-2	TRBV18	NA	CATAGQRPTGELFF	TGTGCCACGGCAGGACAGAGACCTACCGGGGAGCTGTTTTTT
NA	TRBJ1-6	TRBV13	TRBD1	CASSTRDRGFYSPLHF	TGTGCCAGCAGCACCAGGGACAGGGGGTTTTATTCACCCCTCCACTTT
NA	TRBJ1-5	TRBV28	NA	CASRSVDGGKVQPQHF	TGTGCCAGCAGATCCGTGGACGGGGGTAAGGTTCAGCCCCAGCATTTT
NA	TRBJ1-1	TRBV7-9	NA	CASSFQRGRGEAFF	TGTGCCAGCAGCTTTCAGCGGGGGCGGGGTGAAGCTTTCTTT
NA	TRBJ2-3	TRBV6-5	NA	CASSYGRRGRDTQYF	TGTGCCAGCAGTTACGGAAGGCGGGGTAGAGATACGCAGTATTTT
once	TRBJ1-4	TRBV4-2	TRBD1	CASSQVWDRGLGNEKLFF	TGTGCCAGCAGCCAAGTATGGGACAGGGGTCTGGGTAATGAAAAACTGTTTTTT
NA	TRBJ2-3	TRBV27	NA	CASRPRGYDTDTQYF	TGTGCCAGCCGTCCACGCGGTTATGACACAGATACGCAGTATTTT
NA	TRBJ2-1	TRBV27	TRBD1	CASSWGQGNGEQFF	TGTGCCAGCAGTTGGGGACAGGGGAATGGTGAGCAGTTCTTC
NA	TRBJ1-6	TRBV7-8	TRBD1	CASSNKTGRSYNSPLHF	TGTGCCAGCAGCAACAAGACAGGGCGGTCCTATAATTCACCCCTCCACTTT